This T cell receptor beta chain comes out of a study of T cell responses to AZD1222 COVID-19 vaccine. Comment on this clone: Its specificity is unknown.

Regarding the study as a whole: Spike as a whole was targeted by vaccine-associated CD4 TCRs, dominant at 160-218 and 743-854. White British people made up most donors, females outnumbered males, and clonal diversity was possibly underestimated. Seropositivity was recorded at baseline in only a handful of AZD1222 recipients.

The table came from immunoSEQ multiplex PCR; TCRdb's copy has only in-frame clones and leaves some out. The sample includes approximately 150,000 clones, just over 90% seen only once; the top ten take about 4.5%. The V end was cut by 3 bases, the J end by 8 bases, with 13 bases between. Germline loops: CDR1 KGHSH, CDR2 LQKENI. CDR3 size: 13 residues. This chain links TRBV18 with TRBJ1-2, with D maybe TRBD1 (5 bases). The specimen comprised peripheral blood, sampled on day 0 of MenACWY control vaccination. This clonotype was obtained from an adult in good health. CDR3 nucleotide sequence: TGTGCCAGCTCACCGAACGAAGGGGTCGGCTACACCTTC. Amino acids: CASSPNEGVGYTF.